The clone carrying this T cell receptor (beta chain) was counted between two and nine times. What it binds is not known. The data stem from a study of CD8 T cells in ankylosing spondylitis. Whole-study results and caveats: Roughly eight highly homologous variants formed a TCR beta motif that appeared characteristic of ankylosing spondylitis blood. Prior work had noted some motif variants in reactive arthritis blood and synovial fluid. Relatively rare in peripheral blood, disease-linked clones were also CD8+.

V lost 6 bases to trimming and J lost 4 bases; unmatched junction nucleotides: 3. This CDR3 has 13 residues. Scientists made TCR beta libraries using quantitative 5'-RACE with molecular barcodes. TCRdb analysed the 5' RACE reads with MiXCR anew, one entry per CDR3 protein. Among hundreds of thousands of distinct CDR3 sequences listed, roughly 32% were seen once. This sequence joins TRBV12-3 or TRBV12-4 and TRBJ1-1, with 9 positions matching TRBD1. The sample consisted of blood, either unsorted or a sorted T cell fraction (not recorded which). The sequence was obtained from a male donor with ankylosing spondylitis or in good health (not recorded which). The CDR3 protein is CASSTTGGTEAFF. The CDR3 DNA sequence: TGTGCCAGCAGCACGACAGGGGGCACTGAAGCTTTCTTT.